This TCR beta chain stems from a study of cytomegalovirus exposure and HLA in healthy donors. The germline V gene has CDR1 MNHNY and CDR2 SVGAGI (reference sequence). CDR3 length equals 14 residues. Trimming cost V 7 bases and J 5 bases; bases outside gene matches: 10. Measured with immunoSEQ multiplex PCR; TCRdb has only the in-frame clones, and not every one. Of under 250,000 clones listed, less than 90% are singletons. Comments on this clone: Antigen unknown.

General study results and limits: Three of the chains that were CMV-associated were confirmed in vitro to be specific for CMV antigens.

Sequencing used PBMCs. The J gene is TRBJ2-7, the V gene TRBV6-6, with 8 bases identical to TRBD2. This receptor was taken from a man aged 18-30 years in good health and CMV-seropositive. The CDR3 DNA reads as TGTGCCAGCACCGTTGGGGTAGCGGGGAACGAGCAGTACTTC. It is translated as CASTVGVAGNEQYF.